This T cell receptor (beta chain) was sequenced for a study of cytomegalovirus exposure and HLA in healthy donors. Primers included in the PCR were 60 Vbeta and 13 Jbeta primers. Data came from immunoSEQ multiplex PCR; TCRdb stores just in-frame clones and leaves some out. Found here are 200,000 to 250,000 clones, 82% of them singletons; the top ten hold 5.4%. Germline V gene data show CDR1 as MNHEY and CDR2 as SMNVEV (reference sequence). This CDR3 spans 11 amino acids. Trimming removed 8 bases from V and 10 bases from J, with 14 bases in between. The clonotype was recovered from a woman aged 40-49 years in good health and CMV-seropositive. The rearrangement links TRBV27 to TRBJ1-1; tentatively, D is TRBD1 (6 bases). Specimen: PBMCs. CDR3 coding DNA: TGTGCCAGCGAATACAGGGCTAGAGCTTTCTTT. Translating it yields CASEYRARAFF.